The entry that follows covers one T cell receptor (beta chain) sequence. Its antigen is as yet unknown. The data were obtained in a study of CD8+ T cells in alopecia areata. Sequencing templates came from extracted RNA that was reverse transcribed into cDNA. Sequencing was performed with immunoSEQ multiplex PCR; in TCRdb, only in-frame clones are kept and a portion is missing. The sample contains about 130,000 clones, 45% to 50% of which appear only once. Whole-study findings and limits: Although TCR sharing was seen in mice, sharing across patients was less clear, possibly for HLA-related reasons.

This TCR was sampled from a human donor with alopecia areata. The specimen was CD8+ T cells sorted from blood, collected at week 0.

CDR3 region: CASSYVWGQGAYEQYF. CDR3 coding DNA: TGTGCCAGCAGTTATGTGTGGGGACAGGGGGCCTACGAGCAGTACTTC. This rearrangement joins TRBV6-5 to TRBJ2-7, with 11 bases that match TRBD1. Trimming removed 3 bases from V and 2 bases from J; junction bases left unmatched: 6. Germline V gives CDR1 MNHEY, CDR2 SVGAGI. The CDR3 totals 16 residues.